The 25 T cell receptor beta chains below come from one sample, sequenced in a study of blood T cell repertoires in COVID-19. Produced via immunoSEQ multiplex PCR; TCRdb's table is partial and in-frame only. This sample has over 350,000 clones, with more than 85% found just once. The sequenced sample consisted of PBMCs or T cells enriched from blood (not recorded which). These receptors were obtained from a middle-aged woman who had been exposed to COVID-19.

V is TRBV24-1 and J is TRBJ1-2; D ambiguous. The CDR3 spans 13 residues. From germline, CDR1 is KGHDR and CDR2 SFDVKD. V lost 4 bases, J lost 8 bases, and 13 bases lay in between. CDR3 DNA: TGTGCCACCAGTGACCCTCGGTCTTCGGGCTACACCTTC. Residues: CATSDPRSSGYTF.

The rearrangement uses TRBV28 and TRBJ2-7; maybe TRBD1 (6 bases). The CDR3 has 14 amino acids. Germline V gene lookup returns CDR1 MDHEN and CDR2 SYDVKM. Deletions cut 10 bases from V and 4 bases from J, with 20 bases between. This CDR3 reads CAITGALTGYEQYF. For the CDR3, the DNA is TGTGCCATCACCGGAGCCTTAACAGGGTACGAGCAGTACTTC.

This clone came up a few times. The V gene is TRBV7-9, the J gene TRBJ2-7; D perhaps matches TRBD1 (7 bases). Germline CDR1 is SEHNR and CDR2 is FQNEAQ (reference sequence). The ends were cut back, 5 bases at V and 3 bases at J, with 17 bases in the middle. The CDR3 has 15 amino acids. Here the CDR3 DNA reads TGTGCCAGCAGCGCGCGGGACAGCCCTTTCTACGAGCAGTACTTC. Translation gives CASSARDSPFYEQYF.

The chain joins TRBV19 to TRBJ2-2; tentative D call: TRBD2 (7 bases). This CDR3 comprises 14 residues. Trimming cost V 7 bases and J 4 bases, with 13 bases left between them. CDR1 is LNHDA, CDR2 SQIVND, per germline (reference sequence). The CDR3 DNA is TGTGCCAGTAAGGAGGGGGGGCCCACCGGGGAGCTGTTTTTT. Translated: CASKEGGPTGELFF.

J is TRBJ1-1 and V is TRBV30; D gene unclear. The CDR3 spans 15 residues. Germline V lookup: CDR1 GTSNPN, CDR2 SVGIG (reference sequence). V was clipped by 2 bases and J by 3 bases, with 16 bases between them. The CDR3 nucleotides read TGTGCCTGGAGTACCTACCTAGCCTCGGACACTGAAGCTTTCTTT. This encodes CAWSTYLASDTEAFF.

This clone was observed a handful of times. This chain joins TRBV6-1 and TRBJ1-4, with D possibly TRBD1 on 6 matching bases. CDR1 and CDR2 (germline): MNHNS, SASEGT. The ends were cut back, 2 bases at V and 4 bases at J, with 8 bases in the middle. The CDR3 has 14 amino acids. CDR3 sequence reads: CASSEYRDNEKLFF. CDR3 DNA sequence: TGTGCCAGCAGTGAATACAGGGATAATGAAAAACTGTTTTTT.

CDR3 nucleotide sequence: TGTGCCAGCAAACCCCTCCGGCGGGACGGATTCACAGATACGCAGTATTTT. This codes for CASKPLRRDGFTDTQYF. This chain links TRBV7-2 with TRBJ2-3; maybe TRBD2 (6 bases). CDR1 and CDR2 (germline): SGHTA, FQGNSA. The CDR3 has 17 amino acids. Trimming took 7 bases from V and 2 from J, leaving 22 bases between them.

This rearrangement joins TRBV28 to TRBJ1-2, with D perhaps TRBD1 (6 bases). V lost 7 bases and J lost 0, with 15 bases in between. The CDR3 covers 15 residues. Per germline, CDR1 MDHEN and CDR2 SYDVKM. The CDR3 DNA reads TGTGCCAGCACCTGGGGGGGCAGCCCTAACTATGGCTACACCTTC. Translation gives CASTWGGSPNYGYTF.

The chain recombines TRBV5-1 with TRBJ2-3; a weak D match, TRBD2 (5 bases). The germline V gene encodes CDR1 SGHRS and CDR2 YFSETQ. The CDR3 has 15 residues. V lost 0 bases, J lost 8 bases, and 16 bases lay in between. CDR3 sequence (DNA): TGCGCCAGCAGCTTGGCCGAGGGTGTTACTGCTACGCAGTATTTT. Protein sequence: CASSLAEGVTATQYF.

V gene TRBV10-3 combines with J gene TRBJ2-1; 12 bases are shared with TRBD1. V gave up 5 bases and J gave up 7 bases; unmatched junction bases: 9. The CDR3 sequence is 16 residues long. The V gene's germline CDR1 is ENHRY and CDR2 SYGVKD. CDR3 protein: CAISPGTGGAGNEQFF. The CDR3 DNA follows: TGTGCCATCAGTCCCGGGACAGGGGGCGCTGGGAATGAGCAGTTCTTC.

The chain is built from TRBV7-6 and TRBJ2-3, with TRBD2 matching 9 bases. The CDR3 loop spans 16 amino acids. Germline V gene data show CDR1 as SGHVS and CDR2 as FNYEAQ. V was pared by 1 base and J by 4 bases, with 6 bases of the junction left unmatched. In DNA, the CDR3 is TGTGCCAGCAGCTTAGGGGCGGCGGGAGGGGCAGATACGCAGTATTTT. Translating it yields CASSLGAAGGADTQYF.

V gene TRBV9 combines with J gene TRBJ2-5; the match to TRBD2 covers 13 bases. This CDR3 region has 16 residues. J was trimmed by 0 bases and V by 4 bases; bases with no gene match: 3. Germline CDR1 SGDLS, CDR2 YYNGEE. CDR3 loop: CASSTGLAGNQETQYF. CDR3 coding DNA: TGTGCCAGCAGCACGGGACTAGCGGGAAACCAAGAGACCCAGTACTTC.

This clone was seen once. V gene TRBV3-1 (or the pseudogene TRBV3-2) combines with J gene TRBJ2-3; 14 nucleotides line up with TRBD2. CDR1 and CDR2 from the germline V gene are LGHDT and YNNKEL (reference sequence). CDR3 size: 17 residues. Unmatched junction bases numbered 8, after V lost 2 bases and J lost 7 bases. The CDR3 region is CASSQRLAGGPGNTQYF. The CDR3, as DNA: TGTGCCAGCAGCCAACGACTAGCGGGAGGGCCGGGAAATACGCAGTATTTT.

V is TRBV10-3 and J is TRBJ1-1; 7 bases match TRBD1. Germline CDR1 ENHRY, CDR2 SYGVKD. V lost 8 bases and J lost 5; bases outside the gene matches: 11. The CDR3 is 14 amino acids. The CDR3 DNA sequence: TGTGCCATCGGGCAGACAGGGAGTCAAACTGAAGCTTTCTTT. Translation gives CAIGQTGSQTEAFF.

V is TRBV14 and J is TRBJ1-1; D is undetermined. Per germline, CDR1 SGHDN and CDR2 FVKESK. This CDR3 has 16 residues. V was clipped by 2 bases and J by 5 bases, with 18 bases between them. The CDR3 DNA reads TGTGCCAGCAGCCAATTAGTACTGTATGCGGGGACTGAAGCTTTCTTT. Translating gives CASSQLVLYAGTEAFF.

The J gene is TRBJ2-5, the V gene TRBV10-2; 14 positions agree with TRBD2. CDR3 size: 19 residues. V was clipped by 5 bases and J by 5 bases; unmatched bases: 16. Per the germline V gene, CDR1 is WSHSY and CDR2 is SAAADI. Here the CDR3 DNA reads TGCGCCAGCAGTAAATTGGGACTAGCGGGAGCGGGGCGGGCGGAGACCCAGTACTTC. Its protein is CASSKLGLAGAGRAETQYF.

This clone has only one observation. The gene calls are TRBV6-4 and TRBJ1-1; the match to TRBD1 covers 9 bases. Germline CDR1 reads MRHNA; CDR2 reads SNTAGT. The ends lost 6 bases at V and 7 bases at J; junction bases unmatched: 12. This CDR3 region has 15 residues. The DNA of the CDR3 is TGTGCCAGCAGAGGAGGACCCGACAGGGGGGGTGAAGCTTTCTTT. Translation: CASRGGPDRGGEAFF.

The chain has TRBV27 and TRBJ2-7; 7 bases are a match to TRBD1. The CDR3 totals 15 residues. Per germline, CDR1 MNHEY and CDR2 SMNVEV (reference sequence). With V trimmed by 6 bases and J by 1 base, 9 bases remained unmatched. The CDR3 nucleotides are TGTGCCAGCAGCTACAACCGACAGGGTTCCTACGAGCAGTACTTC. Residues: CASSYNRQGSYEQYF.

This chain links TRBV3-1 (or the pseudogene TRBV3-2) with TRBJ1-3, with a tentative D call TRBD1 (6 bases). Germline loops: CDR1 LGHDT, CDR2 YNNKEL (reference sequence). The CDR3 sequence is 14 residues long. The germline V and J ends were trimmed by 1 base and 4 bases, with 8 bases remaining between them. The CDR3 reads CASSQGDIGNTIYF. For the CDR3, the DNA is TGTGCCAGCAGCCAAGGGGACATAGGAAACACCATATATTTT.

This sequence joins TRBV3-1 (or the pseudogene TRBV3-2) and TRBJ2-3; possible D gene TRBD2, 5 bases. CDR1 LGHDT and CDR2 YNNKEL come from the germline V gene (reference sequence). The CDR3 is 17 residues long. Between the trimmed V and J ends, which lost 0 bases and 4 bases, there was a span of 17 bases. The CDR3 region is CASSQDTPGVRADTQYF. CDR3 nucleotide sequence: TGTGCCAGCAGCCAAGATACGCCCGGGGTTCGGGCAGATACGCAGTATTTT.

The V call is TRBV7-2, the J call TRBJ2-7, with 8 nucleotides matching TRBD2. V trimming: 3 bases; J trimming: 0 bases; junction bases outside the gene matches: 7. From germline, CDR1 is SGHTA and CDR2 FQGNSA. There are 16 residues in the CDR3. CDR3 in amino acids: CASSLVGGGSSYEQYF. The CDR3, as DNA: TGTGCCAGCAGCTTGGTGGGCGGGGGGAGCTCCTACGAGCAGTACTTC.

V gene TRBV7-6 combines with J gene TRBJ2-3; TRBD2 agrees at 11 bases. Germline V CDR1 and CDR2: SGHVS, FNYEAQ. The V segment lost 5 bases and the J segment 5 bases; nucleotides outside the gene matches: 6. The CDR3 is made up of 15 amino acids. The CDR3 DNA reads TGTGCCAGCAGCCTGCTAGCGGGGGGACAAGATACGCAGTATTTT. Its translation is CASSLLAGGQDTQYF.

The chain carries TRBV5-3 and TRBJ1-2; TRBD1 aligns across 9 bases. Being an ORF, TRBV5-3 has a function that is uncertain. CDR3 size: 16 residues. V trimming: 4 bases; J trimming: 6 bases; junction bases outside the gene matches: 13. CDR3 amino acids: CARSLPNRDRVHGYTF. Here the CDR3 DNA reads TGTGCCAGAAGCCTACCCAATCGGGACAGGGTTCATGGCTACACCTTC.

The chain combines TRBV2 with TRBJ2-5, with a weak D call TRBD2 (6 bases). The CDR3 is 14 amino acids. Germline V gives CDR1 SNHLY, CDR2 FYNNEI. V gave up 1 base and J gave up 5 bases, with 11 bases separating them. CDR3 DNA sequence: TGTGCCAGCAGTGAAGTCACGGGGGAGGAGACCCAGTACTTC. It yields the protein CASSEVTGEETQYF.

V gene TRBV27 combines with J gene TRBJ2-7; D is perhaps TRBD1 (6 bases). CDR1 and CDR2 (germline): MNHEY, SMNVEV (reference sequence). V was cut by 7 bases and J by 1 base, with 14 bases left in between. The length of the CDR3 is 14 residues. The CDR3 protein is CASTGRGRSYEQYF. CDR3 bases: TGTGCCAGCACGGGCAGGGGCCGGTCCTACGAGCAGTACTTC.